The sequence of this TCR beta chain was determined in a study of T-cell reconstitution after alpha-beta-depleted transplantation in children. In germline, CDR1 is DFQATT, CDR2 SNEGSKA (reference sequence). V was clipped by 1 base and J by 8 bases, with 25 bases between them. This CDR3 comprises 17 residues. A library of TCRbeta sequences, prepared with unique molecular identifiers, was generated. Via MiXCR, TCRdb re-called the PCR reads, giving one row per CDR3 protein. The data show 300,000 to 350,000 distinct CDR3 sequences, roughly 25% seen once. The sequence came from a male patient younger than 18 who had a stem cell transplant for acute lymphoblastic leukemia, so the T cells may come from the graft donor. Sequences were derived from PBMCs, mostly from graft donor cells, sampled 180 days after TCRalphabeta/CD19-depleted stem cell transplant. This chain joins TRBV20-1 and TRBJ2-3, with no clear D. CDR3 nucleotides: TGCAGTGCTAGAGCATCATACCCGACTGAAGGATCGTTTACGCAGTATTTT. It yields the protein CSARASYPTEGSFTQYF.